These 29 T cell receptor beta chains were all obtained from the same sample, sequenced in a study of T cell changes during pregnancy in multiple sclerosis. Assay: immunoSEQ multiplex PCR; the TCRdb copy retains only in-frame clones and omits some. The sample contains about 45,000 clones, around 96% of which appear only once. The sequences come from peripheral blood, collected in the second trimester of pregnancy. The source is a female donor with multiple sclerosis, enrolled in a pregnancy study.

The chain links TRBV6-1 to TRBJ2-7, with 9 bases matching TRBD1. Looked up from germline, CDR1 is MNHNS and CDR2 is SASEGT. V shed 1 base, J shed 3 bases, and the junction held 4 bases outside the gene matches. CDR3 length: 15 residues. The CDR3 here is CASSEGETGGYEQYF. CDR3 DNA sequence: TGTGCCAGCAGTGAAGGGGAGACAGGGGGCTACGAGCAGTACTTC.

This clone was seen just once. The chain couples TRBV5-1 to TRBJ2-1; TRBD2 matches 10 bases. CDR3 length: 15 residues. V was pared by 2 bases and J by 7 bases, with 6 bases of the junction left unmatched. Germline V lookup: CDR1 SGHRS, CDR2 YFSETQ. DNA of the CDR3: TGCGCCAGCAGCTTAAGCGGGGGGGGCGGAAATGAGCAGTTCTTC. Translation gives CASSLSGGGGNEQFF. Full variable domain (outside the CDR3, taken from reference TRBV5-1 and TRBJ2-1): KAGVTQTPRYLIKTRGQQVTLSCSPISGHRSVSWYQQTPGQGLQFLFEYFSETQRNKGNFPGRFSGRQFSNSRSEMNVSTLELGDSALYLCASSLSGGGGNEQFFGPGTRLTVL.

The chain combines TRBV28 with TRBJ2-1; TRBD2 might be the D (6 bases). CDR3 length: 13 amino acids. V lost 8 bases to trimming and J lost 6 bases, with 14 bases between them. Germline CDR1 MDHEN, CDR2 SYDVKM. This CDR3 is CASAGGPGNEQFF. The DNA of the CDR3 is TGTGCCAGCGCTGGAGGGCCTGGCAATGAGCAGTTCTTC.

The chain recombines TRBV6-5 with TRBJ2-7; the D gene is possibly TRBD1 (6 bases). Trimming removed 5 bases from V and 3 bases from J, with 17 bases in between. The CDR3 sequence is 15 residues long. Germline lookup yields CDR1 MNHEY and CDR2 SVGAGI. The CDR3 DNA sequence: TGTGCCAGCAGTCCCGAGGGGGAGCCAGACTACGAGCAGTACTTC. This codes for CASSPEGEPDYEQYF.

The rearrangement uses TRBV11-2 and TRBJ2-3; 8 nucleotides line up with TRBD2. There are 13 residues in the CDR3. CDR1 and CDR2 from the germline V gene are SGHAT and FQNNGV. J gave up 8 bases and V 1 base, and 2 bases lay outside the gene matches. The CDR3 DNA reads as TGTGCCAGCAGCTTAGCCGGACTAGCTACGCAGTATTTT. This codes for CASSLAGLATQYF.

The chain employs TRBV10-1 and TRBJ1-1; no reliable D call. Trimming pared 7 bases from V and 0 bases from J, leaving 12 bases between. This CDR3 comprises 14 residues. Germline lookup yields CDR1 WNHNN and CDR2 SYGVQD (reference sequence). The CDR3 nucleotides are TGCGCCAGCACCCCGGGGTTCATGAACACTGAAGCTTTCTTT. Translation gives CASTPGFMNTEAFF.

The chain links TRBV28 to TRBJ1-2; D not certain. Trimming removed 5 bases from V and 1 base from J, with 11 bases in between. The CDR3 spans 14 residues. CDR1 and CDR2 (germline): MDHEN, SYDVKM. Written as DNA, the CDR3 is TGTGCCAGCAGTCTATTAAACAGTAACTATGGCTACACCTTC. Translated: CASSLLNSNYGYTF.

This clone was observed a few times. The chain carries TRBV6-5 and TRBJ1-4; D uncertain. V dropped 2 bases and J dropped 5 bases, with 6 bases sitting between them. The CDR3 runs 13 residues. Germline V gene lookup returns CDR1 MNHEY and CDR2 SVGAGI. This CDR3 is CASSYGGNEKLFF. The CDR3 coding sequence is TGTGCCAGCAGTTACGGAGGGAATGAAAAACTGTTTTTT.

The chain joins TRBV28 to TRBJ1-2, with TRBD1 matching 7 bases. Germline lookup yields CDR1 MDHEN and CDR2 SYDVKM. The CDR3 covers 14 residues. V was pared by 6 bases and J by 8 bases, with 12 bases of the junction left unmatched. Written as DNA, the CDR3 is TGTGCCAGCAGGGCTGGCCAGGGGGTTGTCGGCTACACCTTC. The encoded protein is CASRAGQGVVGYTF.

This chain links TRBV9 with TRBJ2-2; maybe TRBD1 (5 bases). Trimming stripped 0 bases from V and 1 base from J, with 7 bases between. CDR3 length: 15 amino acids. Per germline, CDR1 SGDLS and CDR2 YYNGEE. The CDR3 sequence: CASSVETGNTGELFF. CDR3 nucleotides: TGTGCCAGCAGCGTAGAAACAGGGAACACCGGGGAGCTGTTTTTT.

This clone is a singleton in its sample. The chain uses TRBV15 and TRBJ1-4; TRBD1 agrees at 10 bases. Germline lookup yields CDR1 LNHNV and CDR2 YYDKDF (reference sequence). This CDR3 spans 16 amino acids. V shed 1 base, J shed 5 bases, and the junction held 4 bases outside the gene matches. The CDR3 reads CATSRGGGQGNEKLFF. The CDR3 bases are TGTGCCACCAGCAGAGGAGGGGGACAGGGGAATGAAAAACTGTTTTTT.

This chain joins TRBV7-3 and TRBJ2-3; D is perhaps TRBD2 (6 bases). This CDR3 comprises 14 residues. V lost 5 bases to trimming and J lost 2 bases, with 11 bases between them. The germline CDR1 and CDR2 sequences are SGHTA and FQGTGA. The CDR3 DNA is TGTGCCAGCAGCCCGACTAGGTTCACAGATACGCAGTATTTT. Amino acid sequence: CASSPTRFTDTQYF. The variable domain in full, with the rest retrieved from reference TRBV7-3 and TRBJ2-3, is GAGVSQTPSNKVTEKGKYVELRCDPISGHTALYWYRQSLGQGPEFLIYFQGTGAADDSGLPNDRFFAVRPEGSVSTLKIQRTERGDSAVYLCASSPTRFTDTQYFGPGTRLTVL.

The CDR3 reads CASSLGRGISNYGYTF. As DNA, the CDR3 is TGCGCCAGCAGCTTGGGAAGGGGAATATCTAACTATGGCTACACCTTC. The chain is built from TRBV5-1 and TRBJ1-2, with D perhaps matching TRBD1 (5 bases). Germline CDR1 and CDR2: SGHRS and YFSETQ. Trimming took 0 bases from V and 0 from J, leaving 12 bases between them. The CDR3 totals 16 residues.

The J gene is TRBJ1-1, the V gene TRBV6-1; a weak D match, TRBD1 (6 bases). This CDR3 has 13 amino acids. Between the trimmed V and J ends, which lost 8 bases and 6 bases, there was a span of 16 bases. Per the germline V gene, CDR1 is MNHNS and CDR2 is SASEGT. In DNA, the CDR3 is TGTGCCAGCCAAGGGGGGGGTAGCGCTGAAGCTTTCTTT. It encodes CASQGGGSAEAFF.

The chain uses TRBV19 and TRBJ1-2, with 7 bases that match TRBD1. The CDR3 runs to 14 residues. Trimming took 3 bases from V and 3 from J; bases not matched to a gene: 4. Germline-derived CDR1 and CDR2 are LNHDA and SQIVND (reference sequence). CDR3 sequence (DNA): TGTGCCAGTAGTATCACAACAGGGGACTATGGCTACACCTTC. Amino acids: CASSITTGDYGYTF.

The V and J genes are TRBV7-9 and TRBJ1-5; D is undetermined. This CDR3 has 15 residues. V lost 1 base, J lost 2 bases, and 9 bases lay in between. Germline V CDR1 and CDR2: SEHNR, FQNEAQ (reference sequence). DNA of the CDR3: TGTGCCAGCAGCTTAGGGACTGGAGGCAATCAGCCCCAGCATTTT. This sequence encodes CASSLGTGGNQPQHF.

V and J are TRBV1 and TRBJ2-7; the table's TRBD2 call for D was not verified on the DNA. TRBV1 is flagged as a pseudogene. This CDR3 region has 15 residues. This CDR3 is CTSSHPGDGIYEQYF. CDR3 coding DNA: TGCACCAGCAGCCATCCGGGGGACGGCATCTACGAGCAGTACTTC.

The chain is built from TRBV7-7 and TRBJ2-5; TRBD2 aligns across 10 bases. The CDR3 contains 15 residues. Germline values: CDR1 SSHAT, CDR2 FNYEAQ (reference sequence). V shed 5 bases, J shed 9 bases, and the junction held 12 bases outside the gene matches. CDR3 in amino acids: CASSERGGVLGAQYF. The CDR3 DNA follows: TGTGCCAGCAGCGAGCGGGGGGGCGTGTTGGGGGCCCAGTACTTC.

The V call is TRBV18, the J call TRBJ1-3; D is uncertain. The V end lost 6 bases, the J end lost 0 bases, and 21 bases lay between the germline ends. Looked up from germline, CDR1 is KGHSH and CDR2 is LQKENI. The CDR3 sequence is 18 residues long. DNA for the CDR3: TGTGCCAGCTCTCCCCGCTGGCAGGCCCTCGACTCTGGAAACACCATATATTTT. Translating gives CASSPRWQALDSGNTIYF.

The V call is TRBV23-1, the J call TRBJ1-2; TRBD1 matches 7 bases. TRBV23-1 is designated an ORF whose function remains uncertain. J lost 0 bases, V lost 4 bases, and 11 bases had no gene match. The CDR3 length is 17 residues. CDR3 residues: CASSPAWDRQTNYGYTF. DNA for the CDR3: TGCGCCAGCAGTCCAGCGTGGGACAGACAAACTAACTATGGCTACACCTTC.

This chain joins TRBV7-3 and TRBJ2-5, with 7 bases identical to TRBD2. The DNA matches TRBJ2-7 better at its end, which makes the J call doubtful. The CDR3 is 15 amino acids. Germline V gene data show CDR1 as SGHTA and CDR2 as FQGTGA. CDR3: CASSLGVGTTYEQYF. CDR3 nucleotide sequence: TGTGCCAGCAGCTTAGGTGTCGGGACTACATACGAGCAGTACTTC.

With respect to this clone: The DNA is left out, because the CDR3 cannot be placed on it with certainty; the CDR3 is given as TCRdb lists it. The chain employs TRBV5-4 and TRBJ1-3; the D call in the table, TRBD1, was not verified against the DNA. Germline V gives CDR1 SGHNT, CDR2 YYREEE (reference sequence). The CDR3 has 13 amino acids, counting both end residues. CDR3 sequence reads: CASSFGQGNTIYF.

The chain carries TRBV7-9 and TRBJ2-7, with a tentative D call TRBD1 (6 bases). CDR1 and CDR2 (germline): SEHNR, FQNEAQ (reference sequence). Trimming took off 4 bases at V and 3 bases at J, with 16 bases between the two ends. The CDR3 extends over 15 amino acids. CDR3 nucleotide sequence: TGTGCCAGCAGCTCCGGAGGACAGTCCCGCTACGAGCAGTACTTC. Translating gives CASSSGGQSRYEQYF.

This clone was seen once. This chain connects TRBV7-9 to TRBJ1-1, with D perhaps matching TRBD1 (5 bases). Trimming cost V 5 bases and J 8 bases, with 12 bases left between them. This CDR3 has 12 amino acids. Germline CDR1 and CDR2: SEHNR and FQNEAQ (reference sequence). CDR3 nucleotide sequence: TGTGCCAGCAGCAGAACAAACAGGGAAGCTTTCTTT. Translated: CASSRTNREAFF.

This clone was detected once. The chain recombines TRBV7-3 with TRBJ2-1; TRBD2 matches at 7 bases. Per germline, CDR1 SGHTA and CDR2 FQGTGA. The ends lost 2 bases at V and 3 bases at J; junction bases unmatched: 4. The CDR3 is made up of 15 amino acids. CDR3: CASSLEGGDYNEQFF. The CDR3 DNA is TGTGCCAGCAGCTTAGAGGGAGGGGACTACAATGAGCAGTTCTTC.

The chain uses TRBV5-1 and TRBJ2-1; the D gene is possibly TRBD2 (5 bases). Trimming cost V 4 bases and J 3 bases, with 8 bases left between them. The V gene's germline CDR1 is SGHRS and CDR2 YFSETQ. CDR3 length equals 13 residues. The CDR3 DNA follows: TGCGCCAGCAGCCCGGCGGGCTACAATGAGCAGTTCTTC. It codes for CASSPAGYNEQFF.

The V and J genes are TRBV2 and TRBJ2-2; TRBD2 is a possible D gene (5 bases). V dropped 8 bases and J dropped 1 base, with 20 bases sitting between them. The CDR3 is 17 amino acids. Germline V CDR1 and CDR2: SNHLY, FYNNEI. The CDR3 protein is CASFARNTRMNTGELFF. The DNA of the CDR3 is TGTGCCAGCTTCGCCCGTAACACTAGAATGAACACCGGGGAGCTGTTTTTT.

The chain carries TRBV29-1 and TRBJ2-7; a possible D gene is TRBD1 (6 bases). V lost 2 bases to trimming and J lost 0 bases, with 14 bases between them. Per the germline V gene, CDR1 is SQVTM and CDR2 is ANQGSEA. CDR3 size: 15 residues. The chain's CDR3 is CSVERTQGLSYEQYF. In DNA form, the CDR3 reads TGCAGCGTTGAACGGACTCAGGGGCTCTCCTACGAGCAGTACTTC.

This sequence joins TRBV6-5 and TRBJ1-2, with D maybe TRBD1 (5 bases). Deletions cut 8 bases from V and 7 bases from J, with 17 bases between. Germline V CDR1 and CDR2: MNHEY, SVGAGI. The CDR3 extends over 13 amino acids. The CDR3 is CASLRPRGGGYTF. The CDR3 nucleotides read TGTGCCAGCCTCAGACCCCGGGGGGGTGGCTACACCTTC.